The clone carrying this T cell receptor beta chain was counted a single time. The antigen is undetermined. The data derive from a study of cytomegalovirus exposure and HLA in healthy donors. Study-wide results and limits: Per published accounts, TCR beta sequences correctly predicted the HLA-A and HLA-B alleles of most subjects. HLA allele associations emerged for 17,000 or so TCR beta sequences in a later analysis, at 0.05 false discovery rate. CMV serostatus alone was available as immune exposure information.

PCR primers comprised 60 Vbeta and 13 Jbeta primers. Generated by immunoSEQ multiplex PCR, the TCRdb table keeps only in-frame clones and is missing some. The sample has about 89,000 clones; less than 85% are singletons. The origin of this receptor is a middle-aged man in good health and CMV-seropositive. Sequencing input: PBMCs.

As DNA, the CDR3 is TGTGCCAGTACCACAGGGAACGAAAGGCAAAAGCCCCAGCATTTT. Protein sequence: CASTTGNERQKPQHF. The chain links TRBV19 to TRBJ1-5; D might be TRBD1 (6 bases). V dropped 7 bases and J dropped 8 bases, with 21 bases sitting between them. Germline CDR1 reads LNHDA; CDR2 reads SQIVND (reference sequence). The CDR3 extends over 15 amino acids.